This T cell receptor (beta chain) is from a study of untreated major depressive disorder. Notes on the study in general: Sequencing showed nonsignificant TRBV25-01 and TRBV02-01 differences matching flow cytometry.

Trimming removed 2 bases at V and 3 bases at J, with 11 bases between. CDR3 size: 15 residues. CDR1 is SGHRS and CDR2 is YFSETQ in the germline V gene. For sex, age, current smoking status and body mass index, every depressed patient had a pairwise-matched non-depressed control. Roughly 29 ml of blood was drawn into EDTA tubes. Clones were read by immunoSEQ multiplex PCR, and TCRdb kept only the in-frame ones, dropping some. The table lists more than 20,000 clones, 85% to 95% of them singletons. Regarding this clone: The antigen remains unidentified.

Sequencing was carried out using CD4+ T cells from PBMCs. The sequence derives from a man aged 25 to 45 in good health. V gene TRBV5-1 combines with J gene TRBJ1-4, with D possibly being TRBD1 (5 bases). The CDR3 region is CASSLQVGANEKLFF. DNA of the CDR3: TGCGCCAGCAGCTTACAGGTGGGGGCTAATGAAAAACTGTTTTTT.